The rows below give T cell receptor beta chains drawn from one sample of a study of PD-L1 blockade in urothelial cancer. This table comes from immunoSEQ multiplex PCR, and its TCRdb copy is limited to in-frame clones, with some not included. The sample has 70,000 or so clones, around nine tenths seen once. The source was PBMCs, collected around atezolizumab (anti-PD-L1) treatment. The receptor set was obtained from a man in his 60s with urothelial cancer. CDR3s include the opening cysteine and the closing phenylalanine or tryptophan. D genes are given only for firm matches. Some rows mark clone size as missing; the rest say once, few, many or name a class of expanded clone.

clone_size	d_call	v_call	j_call	cdr3_aa
-	TRBD1	TRBV9	TRBJ2-4	CASSVATDRGNIQYF
-	-	TRBV9	TRBJ1-4	CASSVARGNNEKLFF
-	-	TRBV19	TRBJ2-5	CASSISSGRETQYF
-	TRBD1	TRBV5-4	TRBJ1-4	CASSSLTGGVGEKLFF
-	TRBD2	TRBV18	TRBJ2-7	CASSPPGLADYEQYF
-	TRBD1	TRBV7-9	TRBJ1-2	CASSSQGDGYTF
-	-	TRBV9	TRBJ2-2	CASSAGDTGELFF
few	TRBD1	TRBV27	TRBJ1-2	CASSRTGNYGYTF
-	-	TRBV7-9	TRBJ2-2	CASSLNRGVTGELFF
once	TRBD1	TRBV18	TRBJ1-3	CASSQTGTDGNTIYF
-	TRBD1	TRBV19	TRBJ1-5	CASSPGDRVGGNQPQHF
-	TRBD1	TRBV7-9	TRBJ1-5	CASSRTGDNNQPQHF
-	TRBD2	TRBV19	TRBJ2-7	CASLAESGEQYF
few	TRBD1	TRBV19	TRBJ2-2	CASRPLWTGYDTGELFF
once	TRBD2	TRBV7-2	TRBJ2-7	CASSLVGNLMAGGEQYF
-	TRBD2	TRBV27	TRBJ2-3	CASSSRTSLTDTQYF
-	-	TRBV14	TRBJ2-1	CASSLLSNDRYNEQFF
-	-	TRBV7-2	TRBJ2-7	CASSTGTIIYEQYF
-	TRBD2	TRBV5-1	TRBJ2-5	CASSLGLASGQETQYF
few	TRBD1	TRBV7-2	TRBJ2-7	CASSLATGNTYEQYF
-	-	TRBV4-1	TRBJ1-5	CASSQFGGSNQPQHF
-	TRBD2	TRBV7-9	TRBJ2-1	CASSPGLAGGKGYNEQFF
-	TRBD1	TRBV18	TRBJ1-5	CASSPGQGRQPQHF
-	-	TRBV18	TRBJ1-6	CASSPVESYNSPLHF
-	-	TRBV6-1	TRBJ2-2	CASSEKGDGDHRRELFF
few	-	TRBV28	TRBJ2-7	CASSLVWTKHYEQYF
-	-	TRBV5-1	TRBJ1-2	CASSSDSYGYTF
-	-	TRBV7-9	TRBJ2-6	CASSPRNGEANVLTF
-	-	TRBV7-9	TRBJ2-2	CASSFSQGFVGELFF
-	TRBD1	TRBV28	TRBJ1-1	CASGQGNTEAFF
-	-	TRBV19	TRBJ2-6	CASMGGAASGANVLTF
-	TRBD2	TRBV4-3	TRBJ2-1	CASSPSSGINNEQFF
-	TRBD1	TRBV5-1	TRBJ2-7	CASSLGTGLSYEQYF
-	TRBD1	TRBV5-1	TRBJ2-3	CASSETGYSTDTQYF
-	-	TRBV7-9	TRBJ2-1	CASSFDNEQFF
few	TRBD1	TRBV27	TRBJ2-7	CASSPRPGWTGSSYEQYF
-	-	TRBV5-1	TRBJ1-5	CASSPRGDGPQHF
-	-	TRBV5-1	TRBJ2-1	CASSLDQGTYNEQFF
-	TRBD2	TRBV12-5	TRBJ2-1	CASALGFAGGGLFSREQFF
-	TRBD2	TRBV10-3	TRBJ2-7	CAISESGLAGAYEQYF
-	TRBD1	TRBV18	TRBJ2-3	CASSPPYGRPGQGLTDTQYF
once	-	TRBV29-1	TRBJ2-5	CSVVVWAQETQYF
-	TRBD2	TRBV9	TRBJ2-7	CASSVTGTSSYEQYF
-	-	TRBV7-9	TRBJ2-3	CASSLVGLAGTDTQYF
-	-	TRBV6-5	TRBJ1-2	CASSYPGNYGYTF
-	-	TRBV4-2	TRBJ1-3	CASSQDSQGNTIYF
-	-	TRBV7-2	TRBJ1-2	CASSLVGGLANYGYTF
-	-	TRBV10-2	TRBJ2-1	CASGLARNEQFF
-	-	TRBV19	TRBJ2-5	CASSSTGYQETQYF
once	TRBD1	TRBV5-1	TRBJ1-3	CASRYSGQGGAGNTIYF
-	TRBD1	TRBV28	TRBJ2-7	CASSFMDRGPDF
-	-	TRBV7-3	TRBJ1-3	CASSSPGQGNTIYF
-	-	TRBV5-6	TRBJ1-2	CASSRRRTGGYTF
-	-	TRBV6-1	TRBJ2-5	CASSGGGSQETQYF
-	TRBD1	TRBV7-9	TRBJ1-4	CASSSGTGHEKLFF
-	TRBD2	TRBV7-3	TRBJ2-3	CASSRGTSGDLGPDTQYF
-	-	TRBV4-3	TRBJ1-3	CASSQGSGSDTIYF